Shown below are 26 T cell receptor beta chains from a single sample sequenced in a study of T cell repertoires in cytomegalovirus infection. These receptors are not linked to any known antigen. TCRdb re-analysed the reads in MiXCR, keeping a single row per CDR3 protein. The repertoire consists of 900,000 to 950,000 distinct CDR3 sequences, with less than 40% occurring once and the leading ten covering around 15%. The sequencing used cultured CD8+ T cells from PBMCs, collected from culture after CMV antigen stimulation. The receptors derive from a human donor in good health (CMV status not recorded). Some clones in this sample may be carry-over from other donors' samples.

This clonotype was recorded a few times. The CDR3 spells CASSLVGVSNEQYF. CDR3 DNA: TGCGCCAGCAGCTTGGTCGGGGTTAGCAACGAGCAGTACTTC. This chain joins TRBV5-1 and TRBJ2-7; perhaps TRBD2 as D (5 bases). From germline, CDR1 is SGHRS and CDR2 YFSETQ. This CDR3 is built from 14 residues. Trimming pared 0 bases from V and 5 bases from J, leaving 12 bases between.

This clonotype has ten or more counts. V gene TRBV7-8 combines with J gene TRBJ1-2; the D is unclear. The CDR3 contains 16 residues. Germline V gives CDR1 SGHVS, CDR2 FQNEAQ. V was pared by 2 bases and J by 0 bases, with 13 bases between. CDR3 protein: CASSLQMDGANYGYTF. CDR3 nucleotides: TGTGCCAGCAGCTTACAGATGGACGGAGCTAACTATGGCTACACCTTC.

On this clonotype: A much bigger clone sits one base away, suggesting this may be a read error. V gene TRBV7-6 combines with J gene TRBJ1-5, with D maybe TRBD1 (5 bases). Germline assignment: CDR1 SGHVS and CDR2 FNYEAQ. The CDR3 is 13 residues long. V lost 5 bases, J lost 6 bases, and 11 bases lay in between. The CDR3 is CASSLDGAQPQHF. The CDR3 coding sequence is TGTGCCAGCAGCCTCGACGGGGCTCAGCCCCAGCATTTT. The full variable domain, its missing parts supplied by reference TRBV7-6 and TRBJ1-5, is GAGVSQSPRYKVTKRGQDVALRCDPISGHVSLYWYRQALGQGPEFLTYFNYEAQQDKSGLPNDRFSAERPEGSISTLTIQRTEQRDSAMYRCASSLDGAQPQHFGDGTRLSIL.

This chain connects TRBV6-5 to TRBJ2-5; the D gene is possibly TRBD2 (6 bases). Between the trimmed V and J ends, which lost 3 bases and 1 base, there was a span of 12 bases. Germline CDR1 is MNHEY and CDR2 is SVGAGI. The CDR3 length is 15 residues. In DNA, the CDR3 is TGTGCCAGCAGTTATCTCGGGGGAACCCAAGAGACCCAGTACTTC. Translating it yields CASSYLGGTQETQYF.

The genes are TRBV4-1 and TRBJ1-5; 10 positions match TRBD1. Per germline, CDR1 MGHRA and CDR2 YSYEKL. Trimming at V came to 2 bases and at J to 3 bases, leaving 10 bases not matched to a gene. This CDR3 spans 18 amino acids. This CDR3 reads CASSQNPGTGDLNQPQHF. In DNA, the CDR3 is TGCGCCAGCAGCCAAAACCCGGGGACAGGGGACCTCAATCAGCCCCAGCATTTT.

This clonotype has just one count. This CDR3 reads CASSPPSADTQYF. CDR3 in DNA: TGTGCCAGCTCACCACCGAGCGCAGATACGCAGTATTTT. The rearrangement uses TRBV18 and TRBJ2-3, with D unclear. Germline V CDR1 and CDR2: KGHSH, LQKENI. V lost 0 bases, J lost 4 bases, and 5 bases lay in between. This CDR3 region has 13 residues.

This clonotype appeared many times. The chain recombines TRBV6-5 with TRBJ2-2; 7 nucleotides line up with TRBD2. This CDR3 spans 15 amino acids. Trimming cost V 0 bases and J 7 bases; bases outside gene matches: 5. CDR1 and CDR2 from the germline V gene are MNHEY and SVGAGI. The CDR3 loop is CASSYSASGSGELFF. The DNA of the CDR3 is TGTGCCAGCAGTTACTCAGCTAGCGGTAGCGGGGAGCTGTTTTTT.

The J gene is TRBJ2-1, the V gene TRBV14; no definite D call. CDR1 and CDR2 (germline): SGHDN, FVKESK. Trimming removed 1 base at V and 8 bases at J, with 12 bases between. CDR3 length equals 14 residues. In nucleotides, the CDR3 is TGTGCCAGCAGCCAAGGACGGGTTGTCTATGAGCAGTTCTTC. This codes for CASSQGRVVYEQFF.

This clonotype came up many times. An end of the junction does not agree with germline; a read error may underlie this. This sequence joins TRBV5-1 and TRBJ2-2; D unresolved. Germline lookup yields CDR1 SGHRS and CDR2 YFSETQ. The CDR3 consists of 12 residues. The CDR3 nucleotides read TGTGCCAGCAGCTCGGAGACCGGGGAGCTGTTTTTT. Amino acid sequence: CASSSETGELFF.

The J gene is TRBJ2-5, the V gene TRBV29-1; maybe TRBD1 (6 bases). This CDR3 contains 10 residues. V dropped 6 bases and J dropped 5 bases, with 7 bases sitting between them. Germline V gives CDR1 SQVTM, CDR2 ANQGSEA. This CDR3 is CSVQGETQYF. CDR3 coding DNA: TGCAGCGTCCAGGGGGAGACCCAGTACTTC.

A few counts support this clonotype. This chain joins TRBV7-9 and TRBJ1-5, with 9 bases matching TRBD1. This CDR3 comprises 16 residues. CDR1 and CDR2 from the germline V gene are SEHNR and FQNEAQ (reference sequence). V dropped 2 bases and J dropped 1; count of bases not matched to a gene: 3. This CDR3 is CASSLSGTGSNQPQHF. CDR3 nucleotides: TGTGCCAGCAGCTTATCGGGGACAGGGAGCAATCAGCCCCAGCATTTT.

For the CDR3, the DNA is TGTGCCAGCAGCCCTAATCTGGGACAGGGGAGAGGAAACACCATATATTTT. Translating it yields CASSPNLGQGRGNTIYF. The chain recombines TRBV7-9 with TRBJ1-3, with 10 bases that match TRBD1. Germline CDR1 SEHNR, CDR2 FQNEAQ (reference sequence). The length of the CDR3 is 17 residues. With 5 bases clipped from V and 4 bases from J, the junction kept 11 bases outside the gene matches.

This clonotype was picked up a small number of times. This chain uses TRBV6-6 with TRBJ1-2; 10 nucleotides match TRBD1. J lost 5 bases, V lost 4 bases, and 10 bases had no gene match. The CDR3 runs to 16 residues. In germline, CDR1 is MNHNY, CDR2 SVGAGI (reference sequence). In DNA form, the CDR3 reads TGTGCCAGCAGTTCACCCCGGGACAGGGGATTTTATGGCTACACCTTC. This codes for CASSSPRDRGFYGYTF.

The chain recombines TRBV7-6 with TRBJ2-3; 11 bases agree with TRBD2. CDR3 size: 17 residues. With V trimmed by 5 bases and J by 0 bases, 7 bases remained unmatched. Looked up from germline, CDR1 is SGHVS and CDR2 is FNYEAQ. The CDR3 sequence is CASSGVLAGASTDTQYF. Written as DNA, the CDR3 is TGTGCCAGCAGCGGGGTACTAGCGGGAGCTAGCACAGATACGCAGTATTTT.

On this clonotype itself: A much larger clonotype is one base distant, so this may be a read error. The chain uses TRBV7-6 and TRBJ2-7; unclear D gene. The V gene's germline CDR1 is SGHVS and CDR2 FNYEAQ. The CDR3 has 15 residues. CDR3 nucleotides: TGTGTCAGCAGCTTCACGTCGGACGAGAACTACGAGCAGTACTTC. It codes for CVSSFTSDENYEQYF.

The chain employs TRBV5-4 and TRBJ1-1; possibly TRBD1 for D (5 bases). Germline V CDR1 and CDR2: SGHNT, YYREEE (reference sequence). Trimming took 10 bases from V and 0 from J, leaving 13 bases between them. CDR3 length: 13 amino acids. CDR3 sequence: CAPRDQLNTEAFF. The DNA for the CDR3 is TGTGCCCCTAGGGACCAACTGAACACTGAAGCTTTCTTT.

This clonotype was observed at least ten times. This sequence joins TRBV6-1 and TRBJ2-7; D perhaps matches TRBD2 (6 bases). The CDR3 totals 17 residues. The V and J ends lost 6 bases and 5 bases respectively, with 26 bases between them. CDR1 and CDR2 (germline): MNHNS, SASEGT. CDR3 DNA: TGTGCCAGCAGGCCCACCTTTTTCAGGGAGGCTCGGGACGAGCAGTACGTC. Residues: CASRPTFFREARDEQYV.

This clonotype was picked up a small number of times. The CDR3 bases are TGTGCCAGCACCTCCCCGAGGCTAGCGGGGGCCACGAGGAACAATGAGCAGTTCTTC. Translated, it gives CASTSPRLAGATRNNEQFF. The chain employs TRBV7-9 and TRBJ2-1, with 10 bases matching TRBD2. The CDR3 totals 19 residues. Germline V lookup: CDR1 SEHNR, CDR2 FQNEAQ (reference sequence). Trimming cost V 7 bases and J 5 bases; bases outside gene matches: 20.

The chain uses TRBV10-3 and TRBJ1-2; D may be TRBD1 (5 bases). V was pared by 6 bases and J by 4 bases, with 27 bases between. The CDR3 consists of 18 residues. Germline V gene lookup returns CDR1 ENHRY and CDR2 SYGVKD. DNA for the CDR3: TGTGCCATCAGGAGCCTTGTCCCAGGGACCGATTCCATCTATGGCTACACCTTC. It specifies CAIRSLVPGTDSIYGYTF.

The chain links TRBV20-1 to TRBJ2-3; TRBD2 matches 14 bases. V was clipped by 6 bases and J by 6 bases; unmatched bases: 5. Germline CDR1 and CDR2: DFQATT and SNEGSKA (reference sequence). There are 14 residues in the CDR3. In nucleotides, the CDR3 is TGCAGTGCACGGACTAGCGGGGGGCGGGATACGCAGTATTTT. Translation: CSARTSGGRDTQYF.

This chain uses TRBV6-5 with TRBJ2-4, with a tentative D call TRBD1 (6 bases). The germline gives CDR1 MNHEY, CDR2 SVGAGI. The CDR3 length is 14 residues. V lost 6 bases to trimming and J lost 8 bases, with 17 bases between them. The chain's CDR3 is CASSGTRGPDIQYF. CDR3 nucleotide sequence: TGTGCCAGCAGCGGTACCAGGGGCCCGGACATTCAGTACTTC.

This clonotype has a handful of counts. The CDR3: CASSLEFFTEAFF. CDR3 nucleotides: TGTGCCAGCAGCTTAGAGTTTTTTACTGAAGCTTTCTTT. This rearrangement joins TRBV7-2 to TRBJ1-1, with unresolved D. CDR1 and CDR2 from the germline V gene are SGHTA and FQGNSA. This CDR3 comprises 13 residues. The ends were cut back, 1 base at V and 5 bases at J, with 8 bases in the middle. Together with reference TRBV7-2 and TRBJ1-1, the CDR3 gives the full variable domain: GAGVSQSPSNKVTEKGKDVELRCDPISGHTALYWYRQSLGQGLEFLIYFQGNSAPDKSGLPSDRFSAERTGGSVSTLTIQRTQQEDSAVYLCASSLEFFTEAFFGQGTRLTVV.

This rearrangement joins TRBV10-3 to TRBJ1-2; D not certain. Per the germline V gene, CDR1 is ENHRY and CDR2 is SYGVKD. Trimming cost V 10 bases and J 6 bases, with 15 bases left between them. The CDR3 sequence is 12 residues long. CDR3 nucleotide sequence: TGTGCCACCCGGGGTATGGTCGATGGCTACACCTTC. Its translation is CATRGMVDGYTF.

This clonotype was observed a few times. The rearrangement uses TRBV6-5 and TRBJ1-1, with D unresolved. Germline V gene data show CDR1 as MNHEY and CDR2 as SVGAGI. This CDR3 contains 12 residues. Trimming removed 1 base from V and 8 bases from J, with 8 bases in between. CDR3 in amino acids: CASSYFPGEAFF. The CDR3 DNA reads TGTGCCAGCAGTTACTTTCCTGGGGAAGCTTTCTTT.

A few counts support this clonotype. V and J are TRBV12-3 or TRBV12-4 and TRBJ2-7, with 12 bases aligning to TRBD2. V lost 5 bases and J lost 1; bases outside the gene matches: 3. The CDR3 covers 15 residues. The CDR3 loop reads CASSRTSGASYEQYF. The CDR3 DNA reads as TGTGCCAGCAGTCGGACTAGCGGGGCATCCTACGAGCAGTACTTC.

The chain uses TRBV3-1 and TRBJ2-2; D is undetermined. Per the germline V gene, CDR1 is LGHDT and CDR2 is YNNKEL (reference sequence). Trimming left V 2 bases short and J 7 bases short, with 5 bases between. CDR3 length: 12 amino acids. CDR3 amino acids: CASSQTLGELFF. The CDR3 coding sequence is TGTGCCAGCAGCCAAACACTCGGGGAGCTGTTTTTT.